This entry describes one T cell receptor (beta chain). The sample belongs to a study of blood T cell repertoires in COVID-19. Overall study context: Some COVID-19 samples were acute and others convalescent; all came from the United States, Italy and Spain. From T cells, B-cell-depleted T cells, or PBMCs came the material, which was cDNA or gDNA.

Trimming at V came to 5 bases and at J to 2 bases, leaving 7 bases not matched to a gene. The germline V gene encodes CDR1 MNHEY and CDR2 SVGEGT. The CDR3 sequence is 15 residues long. Original data processing: Reference gene primers were amplified, and this amplification served to estimate nucleated cell counts. Profiling relied on immunoSEQ multiplex PCR, and the TCRdb table lists in-frame clones only, not all of them. That table gives V, J and clone size, and the DNA gave D and trimming. The data show around 200,000 clones, with about 90% seen just once and 2.5% held by the top ten. This sequence was found in a man aged 40-49 years with active or convalescent COVID-19. Sequenced: peripheral blood. The rearrangement uses TRBV6-2 or TRBV6-3 and TRBJ2-3, with TRBD1 identical over 7 bases. The CDR3 coding sequence is TGTGCCAGCAGTCTACCCACAGGGGCCACAGATACGCAGTATTTT. Translated, it gives CASSLPTGATDTQYF.